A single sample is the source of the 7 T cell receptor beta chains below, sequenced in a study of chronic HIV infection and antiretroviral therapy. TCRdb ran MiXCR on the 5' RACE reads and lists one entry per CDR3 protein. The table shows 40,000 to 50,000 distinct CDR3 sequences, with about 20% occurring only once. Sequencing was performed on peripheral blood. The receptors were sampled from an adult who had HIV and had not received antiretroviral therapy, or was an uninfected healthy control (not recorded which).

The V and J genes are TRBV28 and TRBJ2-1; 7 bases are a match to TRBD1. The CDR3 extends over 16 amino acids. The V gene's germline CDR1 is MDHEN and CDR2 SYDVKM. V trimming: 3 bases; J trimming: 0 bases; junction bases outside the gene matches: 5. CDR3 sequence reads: CASSFLQGNSYNEQFF. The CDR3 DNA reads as TGTGCCAGCAGTTTTTTACAGGGGAACTCCTACAATGAGCAGTTCTTC.

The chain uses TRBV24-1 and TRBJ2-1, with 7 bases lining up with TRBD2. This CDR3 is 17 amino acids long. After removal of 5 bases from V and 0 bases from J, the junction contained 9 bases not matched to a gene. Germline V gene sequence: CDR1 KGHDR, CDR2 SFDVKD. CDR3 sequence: CATSGPTSSSSYNEQFF. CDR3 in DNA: TGTGCCACCAGTGGCCCGACTAGCAGTAGCTCCTACAATGAGCAGTTCTTC.

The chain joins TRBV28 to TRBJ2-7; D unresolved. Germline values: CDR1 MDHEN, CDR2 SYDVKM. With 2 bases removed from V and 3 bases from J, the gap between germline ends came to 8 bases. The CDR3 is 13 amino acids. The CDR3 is CASSLTTFYEQYF. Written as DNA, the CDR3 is TGTGCCAGCAGTTTAACTACATTCTACGAGCAGTACTTC.

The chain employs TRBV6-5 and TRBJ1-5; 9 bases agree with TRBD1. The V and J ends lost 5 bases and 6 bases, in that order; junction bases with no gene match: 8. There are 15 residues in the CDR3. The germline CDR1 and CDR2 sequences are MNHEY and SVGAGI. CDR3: CASSQDRGYGQPQHF. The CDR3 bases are TGTGCCAGCAGTCAGGACAGGGGTTATGGTCAGCCCCAGCATTTT.

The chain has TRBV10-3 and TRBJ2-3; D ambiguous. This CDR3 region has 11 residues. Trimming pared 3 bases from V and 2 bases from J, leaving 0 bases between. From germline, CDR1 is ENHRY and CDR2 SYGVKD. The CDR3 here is CAISDTDTQYF. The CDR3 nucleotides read TGTGCCATCAGTGACACAGATACGCAGTATTTT.

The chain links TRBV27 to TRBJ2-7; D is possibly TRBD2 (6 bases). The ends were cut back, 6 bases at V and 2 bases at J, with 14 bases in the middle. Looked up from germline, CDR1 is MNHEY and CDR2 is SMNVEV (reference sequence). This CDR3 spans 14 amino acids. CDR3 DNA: TGTGCCAGCAGGTCTGCGGGACCCACCTACGAGCAGTACTTC. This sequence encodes CASRSAGPTYEQYF.

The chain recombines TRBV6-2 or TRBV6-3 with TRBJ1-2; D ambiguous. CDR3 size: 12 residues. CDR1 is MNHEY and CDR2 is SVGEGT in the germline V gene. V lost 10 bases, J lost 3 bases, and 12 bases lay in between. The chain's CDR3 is CATPDGDYGYTF. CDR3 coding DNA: TGTGCCACCCCGGACGGAGACTATGGCTACACCTTC.